The clone carrying this T cell receptor (beta chain) was seen only a few times. Its specificity is unknown. This record comes from a study of regulatory T cells in long-lasting Graves disease. Study-wide results and limits: A reduction in accuracy may have resulted from the small sample size. Not thyroid tissue but only peripheral blood was studied. New patients shared around 980 public clonotypes, and persistent patients shared more, with 2,741. Persistent disease preferred TRBV28, TRBJ1-2 and TRBJ2-5.

Indicated time point: newly diagnosed GD, antithyroid drugs for less than 3 months. PBMC RNA served as the TCR library source. Looked up from germline, CDR1 is DFQATT and CDR2 is SNEGSKA (reference sequence). The CDR3 consists of 13 residues. Trimming left V 3 bases short and J 7 bases short, with 13 bases between. TCR beta libraries were built with iRepertoire HTBI primers and Arm-PCR of CDR3 regions. TCRdb used MiXCR to reprocess the multiplex PCR reads, holding one entry per CDR3 protein. Altogether 350,000 to 500,000 distinct CDR3 sequences are present, around 17% being singletons, with the ten largest covering roughly 10%. This same sample was also taken into another study, of T cells in Graves' hyperthyroidism and ophthalmopathy.

Here the sequenced sample was peripheral blood mononuclear cells (PBMCs), taken at new diagnosis, from a patient treated with antithyroid drugs. This TCR was sampled from a woman aged 25 to 39 with Graves disease. V usage is TRBV20-1 and J usage is TRBJ2-1, with D unresolved. The CDR3 nucleotides are TGCAGTGCTAGCAAATGGGGAACAAATGAGCAGTTCTTC. It codes for CSASKWGTNEQFF.